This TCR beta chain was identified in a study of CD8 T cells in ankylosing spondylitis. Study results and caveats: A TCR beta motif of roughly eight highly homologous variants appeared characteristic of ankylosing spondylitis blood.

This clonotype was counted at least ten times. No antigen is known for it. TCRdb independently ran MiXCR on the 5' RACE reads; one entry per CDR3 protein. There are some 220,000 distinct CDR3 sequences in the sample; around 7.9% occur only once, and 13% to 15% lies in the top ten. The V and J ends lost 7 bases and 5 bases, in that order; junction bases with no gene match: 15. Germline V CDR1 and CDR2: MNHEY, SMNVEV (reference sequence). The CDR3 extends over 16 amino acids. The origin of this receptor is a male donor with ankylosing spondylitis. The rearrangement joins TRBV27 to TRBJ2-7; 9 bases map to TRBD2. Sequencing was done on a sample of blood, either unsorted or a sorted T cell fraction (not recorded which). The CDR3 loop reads CASTPTWAGGPHEQYF. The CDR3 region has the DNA TGTGCCAGCACCCCGACTTGGGCGGGAGGGCCCCACGAGCAGTACTTC.